Listed below are T cell receptor beta chains from one sample, sequenced in a study of CD8+ T cells in alopecia areata. Libraries were prepared by immunoSEQ multiplex PCR; TCRdb keeps only in-frame clonotypes and omits some of them. Here the sample spans more than 200,000 clones, 66% being singletons. Specimen: CD4+ T cells sorted from blood, collected between weeks 44 and 45, from a patient treated with tofacitinib. The source is a human donor with alopecia areata. The CDR3 runs from the conserved cysteine through the conserved F or W. A D gene is named only where the DNA matches it firmly. A clone size is listed for some rows: how often the clone was seen (once, few, many), or a class if it is expanded.

>.|TRBV5-1|TRBJ1-1|.
CASSLTSTAPFEAFF
TGCGCCAGCAGCTTGACCTCGACAGCACCTTTCGAAGCTTTCTTT
>TRBD1|TRBV6-6|TRBJ1-2|once
CASNQLGTGDFYGYTF
TGTGCCAGCAACCAACTAGGGACAGGGGATTTCTATGGCTACACCTTC
>TRBD1|TRBV10-3|TRBJ2-1|few
CAISEQGGLDEQFF
TGTGCCATCAGTGAACAGGGGGGATTGGATGAGCAGTTCTTC
>.|TRBV28|TRBJ2-7|few
CASSLQGRTYEQYF
TGTGCCAGCAGTTTACAGGGGAGAACCTACGAGCAGTACTTC
>.|TRBV6-5|TRBJ1-2|few
CASSRSGGASYGYTF
TGTGCCAGCAGTCGATCCGGGGGAGCTTCCTATGGCTACACCTTC
>.|TRBV30|TRBJ1-2|.
CAWSVDNGRIGYTF
TGTGCCTGGAGTGTCGACAATGGGCGTATCGGCTACACCTTC
>.|TRBV29-1|TRBJ1-6|.
CSVGGGPNSPLHF
TGCAGCGTTGGGGGGGGCCCAAATTCACCCCTCCACTTT
>.|TRBV30|TRBJ1-2|.
CAWSVGGHGYTF
TGTGCCTGGAGTGTAGGGGGGCATGGCTACACCTTC
>.|TRBV27|TRBJ1-1|.
CASSLAGSGEAFF
TGTGCCAGCAGTTTAGCCGGGAGTGGTGAAGCTTTCTTT
>.|TRBV5-4|TRBJ2-2|.
CASSSSGELFF
TGTGCCAGCAGCTCTTCCGGGGAGCTGTTTTTT
>.|TRBV25-1|TRBJ1-6|few
CASSDIGKGNSPLHF
TGTGCCAGCAGTGATATCGGCAAGGGGAATTCACCCCTCCACTTT